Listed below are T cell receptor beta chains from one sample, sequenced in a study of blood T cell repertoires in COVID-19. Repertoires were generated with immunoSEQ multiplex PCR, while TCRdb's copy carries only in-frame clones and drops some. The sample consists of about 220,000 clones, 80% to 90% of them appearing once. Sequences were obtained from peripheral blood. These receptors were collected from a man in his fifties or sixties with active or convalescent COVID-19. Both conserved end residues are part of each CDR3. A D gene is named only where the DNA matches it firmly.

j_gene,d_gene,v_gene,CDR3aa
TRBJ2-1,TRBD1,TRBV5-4,CASSFAWTGYNEQFF
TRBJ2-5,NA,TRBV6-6,CASSPDSGGGTQYF
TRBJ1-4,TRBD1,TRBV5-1,CASSRQGVYDEKLFF
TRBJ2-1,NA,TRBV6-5,CASSYPLTDYNEQFF
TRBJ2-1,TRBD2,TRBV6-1,CASSAGLASSYNEQFF
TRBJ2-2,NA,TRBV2,CASLLGRNTGELFF
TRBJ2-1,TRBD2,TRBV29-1,CSVEASGRGSYNEQFF
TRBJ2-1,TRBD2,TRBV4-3,CASSPLGLAGDNEQFF
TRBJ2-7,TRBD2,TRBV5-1,CASSLGLAGLYEQYF
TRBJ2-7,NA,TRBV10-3,CAISTDRPYEQYF
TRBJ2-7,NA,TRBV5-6,CASNAVSYEQYF
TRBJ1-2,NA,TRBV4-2,CASSQVSGESYGYTF
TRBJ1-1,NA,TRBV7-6,CASSLGQGLGTEAFF
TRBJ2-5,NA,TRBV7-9,CASSLGGPETQYF
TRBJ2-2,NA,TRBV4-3,CASSQEESRPLNTGELFF
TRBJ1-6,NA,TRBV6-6,CASRQPNSPLHF
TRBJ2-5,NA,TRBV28,CASLDSLGETQYF
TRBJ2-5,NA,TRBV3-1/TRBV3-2,CASGGATTPETQYF
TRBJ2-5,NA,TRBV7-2,CASSLVTDQETQYF
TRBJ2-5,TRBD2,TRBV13,CASSHPGLAEGETQYF
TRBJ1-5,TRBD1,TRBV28,CASSLFPQGRPQHF
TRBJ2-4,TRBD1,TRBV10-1,CASRRATGAKNIQYF
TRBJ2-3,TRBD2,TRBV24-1,CATSDPVAGETDTQYF
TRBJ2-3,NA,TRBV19,CASKPSGVGDTQYF
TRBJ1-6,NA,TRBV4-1,CASSLQQEISYNSPLHF
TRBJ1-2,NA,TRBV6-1,CASSEGQIYGYTF
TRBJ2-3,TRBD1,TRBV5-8,CASSLGQGSTDTQYF
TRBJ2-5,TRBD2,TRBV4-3,CASSQGGRGVETQYF
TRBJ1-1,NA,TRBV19,CASSPTVNTEAFF
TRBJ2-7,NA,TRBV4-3,CASSQGDEQYF
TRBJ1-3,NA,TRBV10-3,CATGPGVGNTIYF
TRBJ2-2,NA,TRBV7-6,CASSSPTRANTGELFF
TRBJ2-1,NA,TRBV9,CASSVGGVGEQFF
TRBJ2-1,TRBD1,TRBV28,CASSPGQGFIDEQFF